This T cell receptor (beta chain) came from a study of CD4+ T cells in melanoma. Findings and limits, study-wide: In melanoma, neoantigen-specific CD4+ T cells reportedly differed in differentiation state. CD8+ T cell, macrophage and B cell function reportedly correlated with neoantigen-specific CD4+ T cells.

Worth noting for this clone: Its antigen is unknown. At one of its ends the junction is not consistent with the germline gene, which may arise from a read error.

The CDR3 loop spans 14 amino acids. The germline gives CDR1 GTSNPN, CDR2 SVGIG (reference sequence). Clones were read by immunoSEQ multiplex PCR, and TCRdb kept only the in-frame ones, dropping some. There are more than 8,500 clones in the sample; 69% occur only once, and roughly a fifth lies in the top ten. Input material: peripheral blood. The J gene is TRBJ1-3, the V gene TRBV30; D remains unclear. The receptor was derived from a human donor with melanoma. The CDR3 sequence is CAWTPNSSGNTIYF. The CDR3 nucleotides are TGTGCGTGGACGCCCAATAGCTCTGGAAACACCATATATTTT.